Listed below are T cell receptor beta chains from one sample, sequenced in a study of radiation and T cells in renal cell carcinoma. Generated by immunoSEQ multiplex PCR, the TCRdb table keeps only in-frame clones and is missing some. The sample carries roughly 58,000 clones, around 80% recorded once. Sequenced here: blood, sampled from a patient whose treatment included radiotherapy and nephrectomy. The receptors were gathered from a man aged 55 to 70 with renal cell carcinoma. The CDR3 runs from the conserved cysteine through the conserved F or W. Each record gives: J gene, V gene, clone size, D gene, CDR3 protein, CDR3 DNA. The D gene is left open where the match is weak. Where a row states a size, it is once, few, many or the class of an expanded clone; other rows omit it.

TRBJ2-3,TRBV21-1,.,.,CASSKGAGGSSTDTQYF,TGTGCCAGCAGCAAGGGAGCGGGGGGATCTAGCACAGATACGCAGTATTTT
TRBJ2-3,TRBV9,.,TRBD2,CASSPGLAGGTGTDTQYF,TGTGCCAGCAGCCCGGGACTAGCGGGAGGCACGGGCACAGATACGCAGTATTTT
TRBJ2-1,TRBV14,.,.,CASSQEAVGTEQFF,TGTGCCAGCAGCCAAGAAGCGGTTGGGACAGAGCAGTTCTTC
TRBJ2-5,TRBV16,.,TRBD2,CASSQLAGELETQYF,TGTGCCAGCAGCCAACTAGCGGGGGAGTTGGAGACCCAGTACTTC
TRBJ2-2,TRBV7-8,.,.,CASSLPRLGPGELFF,TGTGCCAGCAGCTTACCTAGACTAGGTCCCGGGGAGCTGTTTTTT
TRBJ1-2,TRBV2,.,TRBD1,CASNPGQTDGYTF,TGTGCCAGCAACCCGGGACAGACGGATGGCTACACCTTC
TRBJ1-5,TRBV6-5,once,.,CASTPSRGNQPQHF,TGTGCCAGCACCCCCTCCAGGGGCAATCAGCCCCAGCATTTT
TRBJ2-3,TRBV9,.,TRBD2,CASSVVGLAGGLTDTQYF,TGTGCCAGCAGCGTAGTTGGACTAGCGGGGGGGCTCACAGATACGCAGTATTTT
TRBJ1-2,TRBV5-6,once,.,CASSSPQGGGMANYGYTF,TGTGCCAGCAGCTCCCCGCAGGGAGGTGGAATGGCTAACTATGGCTACACCTTC
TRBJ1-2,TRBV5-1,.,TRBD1,CASSSWRQGADYGYTF,TGCGCCAGCAGCTCCTGGAGGCAGGGGGCAGACTATGGCTACACCTTC
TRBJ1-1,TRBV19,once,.,CASSIGGGNTEAFF,TGTGCCAGTAGTATAGGTGGCGGGAACACTGAAGCTTTCTTT
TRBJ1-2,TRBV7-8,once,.,CASSPNRDYGYTF,TGTGCCAGCAGCCCCAACAGGGACTATGGCTACACCTTC